This T cell receptor (beta chain) is from a study of OX40 agonist ivuxolimab in advanced cancers. Worth noting for this clone: What it binds is not known.

Study-level results: Clones of CD4+ and CD8+ blood T cells grew by week 6 at doses of 0.1 to 3.0 mg/kg.

Sequencing used immunoSEQ multiplex PCR; TCRdb keeps in-frame clones, though not all of them. Among about 73,000 clones listed, about 86% were seen once. The CDR3 covers 15 residues. With 6 bases clipped from V and 0 bases from J, the junction kept 4 bases outside the gene matches. The germline V gene encodes CDR1 SNHLY and CDR2 FYNNEI. The sequences come from CD4+ or CD8+ T cells sorted from blood, collected in a trial of the OX40 agonist ivuxolimab. This TCR derives from an adult with an advanced solid tumor such as melanoma, head and neck, liver or kidney cancer. The rearrangement joins TRBV2 to TRBJ2-1; 8 bases fit TRBD2. The CDR3 nucleotides are TGTGCCAGCAGGGGCGGGAGGACCTCCTACAATGAGCAGTTCTTC. Translation gives CASRGGRTSYNEQFF.